This T cell receptor beta chain was retrieved from a study of blood T cell repertoires in COVID-19. In the study overall: COVID-19 samples, acute and convalescent, were from the United States, Italy and Spain.

Original processing methods: Reference gene primer amplification gave estimated nucleated cell counts. Measured with immunoSEQ multiplex PCR; TCRdb has only the in-frame clones, and not every one. From that table come the V and J calls and clone size; the DNA was used to work out D and trimming. The data show 200,000 to 250,000 clones, approximately 77% seen once. V was pared by 0 bases and J by 6 bases, with 9 bases between. Germline loops: CDR1 SGHTA, CDR2 FQGNSA. The CDR3 spans 15 residues. The receptor's source is a woman older than 75 with acute or convalescent COVID-19. Sequenced sample: peripheral blood. This chain joins TRBV7-2 and TRBJ1-6; D possibly corresponds to TRBD1 (6 bases). CDR3 loop: CASSLASGANSPLHF. The CDR3 nucleotides read TGTGCCAGCAGCTTAGCATCAGGGGCTAATTCACCCCTCCACTTT.